This TCR beta chain was obtained from a study of blood T cell repertoires in COVID-19. Libraries were prepared by immunoSEQ multiplex PCR; TCRdb keeps only in-frame clonotypes and omits some of them. The table has a few hundred thousand clones, roughly 82% seen once. This clone was detected once. The junction and the germline gene differ at one end; a read error may be behind it. CDR1 and CDR2 from the germline V gene are SSHAT and FNYEAQ (reference sequence). The CDR3 covers 13 residues. The genes are TRBV7-7 and TRBJ2-2; D not resolved. The sample taken for sequencing was peripheral blood. The receptor's source is a middle-aged woman who had recovered from COVID-19. The DNA of the CDR3 is TGTGCTAGCAGCTTATCGAGGTCCGGGGAGCTGTTTTTT. Translating it yields CASSLSRSGELFF.